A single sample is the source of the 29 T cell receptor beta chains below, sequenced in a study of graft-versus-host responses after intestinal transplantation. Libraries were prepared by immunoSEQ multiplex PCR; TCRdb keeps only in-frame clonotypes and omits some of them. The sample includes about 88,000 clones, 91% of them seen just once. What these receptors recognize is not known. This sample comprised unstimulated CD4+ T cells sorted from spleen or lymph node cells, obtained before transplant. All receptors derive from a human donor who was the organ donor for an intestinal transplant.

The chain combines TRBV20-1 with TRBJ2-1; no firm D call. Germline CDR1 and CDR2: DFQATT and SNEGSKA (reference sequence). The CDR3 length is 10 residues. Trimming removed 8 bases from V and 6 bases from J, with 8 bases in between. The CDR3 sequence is CSPMSNEQFF. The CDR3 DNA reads TGCAGTCCTATGAGCAATGAGCAGTTCTTC.

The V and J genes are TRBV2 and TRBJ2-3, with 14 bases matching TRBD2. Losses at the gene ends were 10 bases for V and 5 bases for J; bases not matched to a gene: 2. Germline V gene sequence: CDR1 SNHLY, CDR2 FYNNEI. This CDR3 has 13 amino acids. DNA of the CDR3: TGTGCCACGGGACTAGCGGGGGTAGATACGCAGTATTTT. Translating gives CATGLAGVDTQYF. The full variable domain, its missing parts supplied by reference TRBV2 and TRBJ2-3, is EPEVTQTPSHQVTQMGQEVILRCVPISNHLYFYWYRQILGQKVEFLVSFYNNEISEKSEIFDDQFSVERPDGSNFTLKIRSTKLEDSAMYFCATGLAGVDTQYFGPGTRLTVL.

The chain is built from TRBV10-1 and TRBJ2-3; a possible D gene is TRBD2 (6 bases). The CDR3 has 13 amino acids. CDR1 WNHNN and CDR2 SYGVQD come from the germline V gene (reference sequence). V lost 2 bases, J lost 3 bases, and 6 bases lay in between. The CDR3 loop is CASSEAGTDTQYF. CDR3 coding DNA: TGCGCCAGCAGTGAGGCGGGGACAGATACGCAGTATTTT.

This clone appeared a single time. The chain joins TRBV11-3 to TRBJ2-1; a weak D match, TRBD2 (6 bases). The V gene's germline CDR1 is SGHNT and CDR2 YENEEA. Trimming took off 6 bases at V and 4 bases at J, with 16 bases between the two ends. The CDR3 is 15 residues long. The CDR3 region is CASREGGTIYNEQFF. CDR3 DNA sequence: TGTGCCAGCAGAGAAGGCGGGACGATATACAATGAGCAGTTCTTC.

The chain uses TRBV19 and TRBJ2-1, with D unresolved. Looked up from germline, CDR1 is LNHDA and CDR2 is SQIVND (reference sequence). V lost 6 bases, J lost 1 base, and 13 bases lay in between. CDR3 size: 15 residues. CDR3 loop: CASRPLRGSYNEQFF. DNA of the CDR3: TGTGCCAGTAGACCCCTGAGAGGTTCCTACAATGAGCAGTTCTTC.

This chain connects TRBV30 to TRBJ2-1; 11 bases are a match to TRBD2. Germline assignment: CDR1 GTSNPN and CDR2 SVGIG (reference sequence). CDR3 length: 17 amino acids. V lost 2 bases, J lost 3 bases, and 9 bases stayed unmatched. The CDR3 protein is CAWSHHRGLADYNEQFF. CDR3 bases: TGTGCCTGGAGTCACCACCGGGGACTAGCGGACTACAATGAGCAGTTCTTC.

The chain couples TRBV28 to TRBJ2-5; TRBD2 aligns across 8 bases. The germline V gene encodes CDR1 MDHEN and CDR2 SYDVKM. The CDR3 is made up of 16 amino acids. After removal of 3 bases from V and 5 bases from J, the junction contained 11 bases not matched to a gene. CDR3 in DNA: TGTGCCAGCAGTTTTGCGTTAGCGGGACGGCTGGAGACCCAGTACTTC. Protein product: CASSFALAGRLETQYF.

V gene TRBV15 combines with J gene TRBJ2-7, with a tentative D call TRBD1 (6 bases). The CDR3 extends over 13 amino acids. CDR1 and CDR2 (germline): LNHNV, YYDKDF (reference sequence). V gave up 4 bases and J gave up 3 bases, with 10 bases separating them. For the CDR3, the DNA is TGTGCCACCAGCAAGGGCAGGGGCTACGAGCAGTACTTC. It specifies CATSKGRGYEQYF.

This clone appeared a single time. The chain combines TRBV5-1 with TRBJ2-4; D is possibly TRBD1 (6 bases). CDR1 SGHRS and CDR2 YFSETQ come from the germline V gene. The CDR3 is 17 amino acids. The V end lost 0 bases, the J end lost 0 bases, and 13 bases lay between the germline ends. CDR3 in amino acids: CASSLARGPIAKNIQYF. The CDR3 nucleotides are TGCGCCAGCAGCTTGGCCAGGGGACCCATAGCCAAAAACATTCAGTACTTC.

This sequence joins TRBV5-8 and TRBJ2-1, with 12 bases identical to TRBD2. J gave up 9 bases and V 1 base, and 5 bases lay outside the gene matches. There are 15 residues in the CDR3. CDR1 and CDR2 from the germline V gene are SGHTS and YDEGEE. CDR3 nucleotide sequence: TGTGCCAGCAGCTTGCTAGCGGGGGGGCCGGGTGAGCAGTTCTTC. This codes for CASSLLAGGPGEQFF.

The CDR3 sequence: CASSGKQGILLNEQFF. The CDR3 nucleotides read TGTGCCAGCAGTGGCAAACAGGGGATCTTGTTGAATGAGCAGTTCTTC. This rearrangement joins TRBV25-1 to TRBJ2-1; 7 bases are a match to TRBD1. The germline gives CDR1 MGHDK, CDR2 SYGVNS. Trimming took 4 bases from V and 7 from J; bases not matched to a gene: 13. The CDR3 totals 16 residues.

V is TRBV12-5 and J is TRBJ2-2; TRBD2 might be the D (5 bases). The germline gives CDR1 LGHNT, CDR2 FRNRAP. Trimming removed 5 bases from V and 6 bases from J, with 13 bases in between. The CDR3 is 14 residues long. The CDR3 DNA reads TGTGCTAGTGGTGCACGTCGGGGTTCCGGGGAGCTGTTTTTT. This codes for CASGARRGSGELFF.

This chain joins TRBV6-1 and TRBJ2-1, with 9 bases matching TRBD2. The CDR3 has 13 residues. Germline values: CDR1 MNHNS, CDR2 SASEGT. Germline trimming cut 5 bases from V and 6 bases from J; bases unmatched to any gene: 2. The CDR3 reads CASSILAGNEQFF. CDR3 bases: TGTGCCAGCAGTATACTAGCGGGCAATGAGCAGTTCTTC.

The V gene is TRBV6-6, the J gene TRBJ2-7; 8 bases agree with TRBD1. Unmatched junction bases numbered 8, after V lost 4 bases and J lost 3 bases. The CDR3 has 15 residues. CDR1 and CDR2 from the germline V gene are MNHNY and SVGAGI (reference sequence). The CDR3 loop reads CASSSGQGYIYEQYF. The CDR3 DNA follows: TGTGCCAGCAGTTCCGGACAGGGTTATATCTACGAGCAGTACTTC.

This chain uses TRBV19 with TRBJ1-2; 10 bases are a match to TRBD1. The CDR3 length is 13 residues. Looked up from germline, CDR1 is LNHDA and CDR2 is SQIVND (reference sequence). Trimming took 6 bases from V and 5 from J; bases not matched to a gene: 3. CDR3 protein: CASRRTGGYGYTF. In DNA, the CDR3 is TGTGCCAGTAGGCGGACAGGGGGATATGGCTACACCTTC.

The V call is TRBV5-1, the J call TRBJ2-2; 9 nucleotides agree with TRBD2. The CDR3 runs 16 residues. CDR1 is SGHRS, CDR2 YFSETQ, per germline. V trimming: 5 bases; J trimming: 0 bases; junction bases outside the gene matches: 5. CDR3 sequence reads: CASRTASGTNTGELFF. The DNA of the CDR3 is TGCGCCAGCAGGACCGCTAGCGGGACGAACACCGGGGAGCTGTTTTTT.

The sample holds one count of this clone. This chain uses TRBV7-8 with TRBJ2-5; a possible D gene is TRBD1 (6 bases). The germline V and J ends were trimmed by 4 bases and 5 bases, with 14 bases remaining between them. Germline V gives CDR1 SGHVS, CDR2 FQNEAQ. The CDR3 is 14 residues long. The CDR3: CASSWPRGSETQYF. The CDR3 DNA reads TGTGCCAGCAGCTGGCCCAGGGGCTCGGAGACCCAGTACTTC.

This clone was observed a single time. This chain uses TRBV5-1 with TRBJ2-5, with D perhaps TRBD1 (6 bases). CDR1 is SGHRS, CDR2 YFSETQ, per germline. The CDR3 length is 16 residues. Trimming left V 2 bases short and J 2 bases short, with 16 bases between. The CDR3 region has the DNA TGCGCCAGCAGCTTACAAGAGAAGACAGGACAAGAGACCCAGTACTTC. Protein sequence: CASSLQEKTGQETQYF.

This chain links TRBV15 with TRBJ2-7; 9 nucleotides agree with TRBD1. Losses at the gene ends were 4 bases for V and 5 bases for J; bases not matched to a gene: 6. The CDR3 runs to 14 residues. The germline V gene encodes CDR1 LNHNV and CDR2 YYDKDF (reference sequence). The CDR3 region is CATSKGQGKNEQYF. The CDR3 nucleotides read TGTGCCACCAGCAAAGGACAGGGGAAGAACGAGCAGTACTTC.

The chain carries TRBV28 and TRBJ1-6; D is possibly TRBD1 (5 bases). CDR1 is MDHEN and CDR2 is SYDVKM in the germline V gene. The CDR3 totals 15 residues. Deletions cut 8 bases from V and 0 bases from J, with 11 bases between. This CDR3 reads CASSDSLSYNSPLHF. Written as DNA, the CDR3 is TGTGCCAGCTCCGACAGCCTCTCCTATAATTCACCCCTCCACTTT.

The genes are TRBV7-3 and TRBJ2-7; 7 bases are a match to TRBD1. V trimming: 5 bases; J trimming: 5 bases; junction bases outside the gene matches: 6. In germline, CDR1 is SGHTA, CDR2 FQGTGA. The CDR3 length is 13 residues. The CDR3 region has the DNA TGTGCCAGCAGCCTGACAGGGTACCACGAGCAGTACTTC. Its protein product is CASSLTGYHEQYF.

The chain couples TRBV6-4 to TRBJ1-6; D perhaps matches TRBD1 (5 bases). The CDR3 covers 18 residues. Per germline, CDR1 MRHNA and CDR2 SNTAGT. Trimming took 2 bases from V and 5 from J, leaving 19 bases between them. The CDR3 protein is CASSDPGEADSDNSPLHF. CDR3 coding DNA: TGTGCCAGCAGTGACCCGGGGGAGGCTGACTCTGATAATTCACCCCTCCACTTT.

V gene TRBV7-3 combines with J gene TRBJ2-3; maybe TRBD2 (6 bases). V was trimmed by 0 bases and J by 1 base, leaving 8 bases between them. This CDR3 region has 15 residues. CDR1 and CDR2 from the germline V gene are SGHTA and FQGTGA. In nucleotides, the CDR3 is TGTGCCAGCAGCTTAACCCTAGCGCGCACAGATACGCAGTATTTT. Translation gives CASSLTLARTDTQYF.

CDR3 nucleotides: TGTGCCAGCAGCCTGCGGACTAGCGGGTGGGATACGCAGTATTTT. Its translation is CASSLRTSGWDTQYF. The rearrangement uses TRBV11-3 and TRBJ2-3; 11 bases agree with TRBD2. With V trimmed by 5 bases and J by 6 bases, 7 bases remained unmatched. This CDR3 has 15 amino acids. Germline CDR1 is SGHNT and CDR2 is YENEEA.

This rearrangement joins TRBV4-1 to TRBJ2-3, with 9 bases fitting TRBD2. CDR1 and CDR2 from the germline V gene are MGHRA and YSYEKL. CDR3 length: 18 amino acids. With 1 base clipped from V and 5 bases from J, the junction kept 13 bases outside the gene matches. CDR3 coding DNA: TGCGCCAGCAGCCAAGGCCGGAGGCTAGCGGGGTCGGAAGATACGCAGTATTTT. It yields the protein CASSQGRRLAGSEDTQYF.

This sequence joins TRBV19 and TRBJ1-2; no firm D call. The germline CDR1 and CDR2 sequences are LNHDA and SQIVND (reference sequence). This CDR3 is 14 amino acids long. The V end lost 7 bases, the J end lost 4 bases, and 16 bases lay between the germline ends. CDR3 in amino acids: CASTETWTSYGYTF. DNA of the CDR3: TGTGCCAGTACGGAGACCTGGACTTCCTATGGCTACACCTTC.

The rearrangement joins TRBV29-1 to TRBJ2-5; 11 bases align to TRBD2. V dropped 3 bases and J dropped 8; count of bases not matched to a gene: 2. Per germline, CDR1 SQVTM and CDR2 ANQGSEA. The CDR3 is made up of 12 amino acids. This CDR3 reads CSVEGTSGTQYF. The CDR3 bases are TGCAGCGTTGAGGGGACTAGCGGTACCCAGTACTTC.

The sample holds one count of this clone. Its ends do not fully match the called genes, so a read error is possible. CDR3 region: CASSLSAPGGGRYAMYGQYF. The CDR3 DNA reads TGTGCCAGCAGTTTATCGGCCCCGGGAGGGGGACGTTACGCCATGTACGGGCAGTACTTC. This chain uses TRBV27 with TRBJ2-7, with 8 positions matching TRBD2. The CDR3 covers 20 residues. Germline CDR1 reads MNHEY; CDR2 reads SMNVEV (reference sequence).

The CDR3 DNA reads TGCGCCAGCAGCCAAGCTTGGGGGAGGACTAGCGGGAGGCCCGGGGAGCTGTTTTTT. As protein: CASSQAWGRTSGRPGELFF. This rearrangement joins TRBV4-1 to TRBJ2-2; 14 nucleotides match TRBD2. The V segment lost 1 base and the J segment 6 bases; nucleotides outside the gene matches: 10. CDR1 MGHRA and CDR2 YSYEKL come from the germline V gene. The CDR3 extends over 19 amino acids.